A selection of T cell receptor beta chains follows, all from one sample in a study of T cell responses to AZD1222 COVID-19 vaccine. Assay used: immunoSEQ multiplex PCR; TCRdb lists only in-frame clones, some missing. Among around 94,000 clones listed, about 88% were seen once. The source was peripheral blood, collected on day 0 of AZD1222 vaccination. These receptors all come from an adult in good health. Each CDR3 is given with its conserved first and last residue. The D gene is left open where the match is weak. Where a row states a size, it is once, few, many or the class of an expanded clone; other rows omit it.

>TRBD2|TRBV4-3|.|TRBJ2-7
TGCGCCAGCAGCCAAGGGGAGGGTAGGTACGAGCAGTACTTC
CASSQGEGRYEQYF
>.|TRBV6-4|.|TRBJ1-1
TGTGCCAGCAGTGTCGATTTGAACACTGAAGCTTTCTTT
CASSVDLNTEAFF
>.|TRBV10-2|.|TRBJ1-1
TGCGCCAGCAGTGAGAGGAACACTGAAGCTTTCTTT
CASSERNTEAFF
>.|TRBV9|.|TRBJ1-6
TGTGCCAGCAGTGAAGTCGGGGTGGGTAATTCACCCCTCCACTTT
CASSEVGVGNSPLHF
>TRBD1|TRBV6-5|.|TRBJ2-7
TGTGCCAGCAGGACCCTGGACAGGACCGAGCAGTACTTC
CASRTLDRTEQYF
>TRBD1|TRBV30|.|TRBJ2-7
TGTGCCTGGAGGCTAGCCGGGACAGGACGCACGGGGCAGTACTTC
CAWRLAGTGRTGQYF
>.|TRBV19|.|TRBJ2-7
TGTGCCAGTAGTATAGCTGAGGGGACCTACGAGCAGTACTTC
CASSIAEGTYEQYF
>TRBD1|TRBV18|.|TRBJ2-3
TGTGCCAGCTCACTCGACACAGGGGGCGCCGCAGATACGCAGTATTTT
CASSLDTGGAADTQYF
>.|TRBV19|.|TRBJ1-1
TGTGCCACGGGGGGATTGGCTGAAGCTTTCTTT
CATGGLAEAFF
>.|TRBV7-3|.|TRBJ2-7
TGTGCCAGCAGCCCCCAAAGGGGACCCTCCTACGAGCAGTACTTC
CASSPQRGPSYEQYF
>.|TRBV27|.|TRBJ2-1
TGTGCCAGCAGTTTGTTCGTGGGTGCTGGGTCCTTAAGCTCCTACAATGAGCAGTTCTTC
CASSLFVGAGSLSSYNEQFF
>TRBD1|TRBV29-1|.|TRBJ1-1
TGCAGCGTTGGCGACAGGGCTGGCACTGAAGCTTTCTTT
CSVGDRAGTEAFF
>.|TRBV6-5|once|TRBJ2-2
TGTGCCACGTTTCGGACGGGAATTAACACCGGGGAGCTGTTTTTT
CATFRTGINTGELFF
>.|TRBV7-3|.|TRBJ1-3
TGTGCCAGCAGCCTAGCCTATGGAAACACCATATATTTT
CASSLAYGNTIYF
>.|TRBV7-3|.|TRBJ2-7
TGTGCCAGCAGCCTAGACCGGGCCTCCTACGAGCAGTACTTC
CASSLDRASYEQYF
>TRBD2|TRBV24-1|.|TRBJ2-3
TGTGCCACCAGTGATTTTCCCGGACTAGCTGGAGATACGCAGTATTTT
CATSDFPGLAGDTQYF
>.|TRBV11-2|.|TRBJ1-6
TGTGCCAGCAGCACAGTGGGTCAAAATTCACCCCTCCACTTT
CASSTVGQNSPLHF
>.|TRBV20-1|.|TRBJ2-3
TGCAGTGGCGGAGATACGCAGTATTTT
CSGGDTQYF
>.|TRBV30|.|TRBJ1-2
TGTGCCTGGAGCCGTGGGGGGAGGAATGGCTACACCTTC
CAWSRGGRNGYTF